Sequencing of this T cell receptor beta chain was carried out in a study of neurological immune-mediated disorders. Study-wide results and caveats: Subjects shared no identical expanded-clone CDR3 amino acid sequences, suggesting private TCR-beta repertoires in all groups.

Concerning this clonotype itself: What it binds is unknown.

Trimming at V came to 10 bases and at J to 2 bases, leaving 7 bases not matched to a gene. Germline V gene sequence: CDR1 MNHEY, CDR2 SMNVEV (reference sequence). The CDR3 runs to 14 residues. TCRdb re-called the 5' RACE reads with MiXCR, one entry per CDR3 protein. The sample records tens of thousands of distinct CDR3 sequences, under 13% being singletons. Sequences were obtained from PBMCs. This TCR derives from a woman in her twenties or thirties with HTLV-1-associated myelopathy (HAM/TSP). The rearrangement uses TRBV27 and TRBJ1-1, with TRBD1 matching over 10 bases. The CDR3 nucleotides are TGTGCCATCGCCAGGGACAGGGGCAACACTGAAGCTTTCTTT. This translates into CAIARDRGNTEAFF.